The 16 T cell receptor beta chains below were found in one sample sequenced in a study of CD4 T cells in relation to SARS-CoV-2 and coronaviruses. Their recognized antigens are unknown. Unexposed donor CD4+ T cells date from about 2011-2018, before the COVID-19 pandemic. After approximately ten days of culture, CD4+ T cells were isolated. The repertoire was sequenced with immunoSEQ multiplex PCR; TCRdb's copy has only in-frame clones and lacks some. The profile shows 15,000 to 18,000 clones, 65% to 85% of them singletons. The sample taken for sequencing was CD4+ T cells from PBMCs, cultured in vitro. Every receptor here comes from a human donor in good health.

This rearrangement joins TRBV21-1 to TRBJ1-4; the D call in the table, TRBD1, was not verified against the DNA. TRBV21-1 is described as a pseudogene. CDR3 size: 16 residues. The CDR3 sequence: CASSKRQGATNEKLFF. CDR3 DNA sequence: TGTGCCAGCAGCAAAAGACAGGGAGCAACTAATGAAAAACTGTTTTTT.

This rearrangement joins TRBV9 to TRBJ1-1, with 7 bases lining up with TRBD1. Germline loops: CDR1 SGDLS, CDR2 YYNGEE. J was trimmed by 5 bases and V by 3 bases; bases with no gene match: 10. This CDR3 spans 15 amino acids. CDR3 DNA: TGTGCCAGCAGCGCGCAGACAGGGAGAACAACTGAAGCTTTCTTT. Translation gives CASSAQTGRTTEAFF.

The chain joins TRBV20-1 to TRBJ2-7; D remains ambiguous. CDR1 DFQATT and CDR2 SNEGSKA come from the germline V gene (reference sequence). CDR3 length equals 13 residues. V lost 3 bases to trimming and J lost 1 base, with 10 bases between them. CDR3 loop: CSASRWESYEQYF. The CDR3 DNA reads as TGCAGTGCTAGTAGATGGGAATCCTACGAGCAGTACTTC.

The chain uses TRBV5-1 and TRBJ1-1; no reliable D call. The CDR3 consists of 19 residues. Trimming removed 1 base from V and 0 bases from J, with 22 bases in between. CDR1 is SGHRS and CDR2 is YFSETQ in the germline V gene. CDR3 sequence reads: CASSLYHTQTADLNTEAFF. CDR3 nucleotide sequence: TGCGCCAGCAGCTTGTACCATACCCAGACGGCAGACTTGAACACTGAAGCTTTCTTT.

The chain links TRBV7-8 to TRBJ1-2, with D tentatively TRBD1 (6 bases). The germline gives CDR1 SGHVS, CDR2 FQNEAQ. CDR3 length: 14 residues. V lost 1 base and J lost 5, with 11 bases in between. Here the CDR3 reads CASSLEGGQYGYTF. DNA for the CDR3: TGTGCCAGCAGCTTAGAAGGGGGGCAGTATGGCTACACCTTC.

The chain uses TRBV30 and TRBJ1-4, with a possible D match to TRBD1 (5 bases). Between the trimmed V and J ends, which lost 3 bases and 8 bases, there was a span of 13 bases. The germline V gene has CDR1 GTSNPN and CDR2 SVGIG (reference sequence). The CDR3 is made up of 13 amino acids. The CDR3 reads CAWRTAGREKLFF. As DNA, the CDR3 is TGTGCCTGGAGGACGGCAGGGCGCGAAAAACTGTTTTTT.

This chain connects TRBV2 to TRBJ1-3; 10 bases align to TRBD1. The V and J ends lost 8 bases and 8 bases, in that order; junction bases with no gene match: 6. Germline V CDR1 and CDR2: SNHLY, FYNNEI. The CDR3 extends over 13 amino acids. CDR3 amino acids: CASSPGTGDTIYF. In DNA, the CDR3 is TGTGCCAGCTCTCCCGGGACAGGGGACACCATATATTTT. Variable domain in full (rest from reference TRBV2 and TRBJ1-3): EPEVTQTPSHQVTQMGQEVILRCVPISNHLYFYWYRQILGQKVEFLVSFYNNEISEKSEIFDDQFSVERPDGSNFTLKIRSTKLEDSAMYFCASSPGTGDTIYFGEGSWLTVV.

The rearrangement links TRBV20-1 to TRBJ2-1; a possible D gene is TRBD2 (5 bases). Germline CDR1 reads DFQATT; CDR2 reads SNEGSKA (reference sequence). The CDR3 spans 14 residues. V was pared by 3 bases and J by 3 bases, with 12 bases between. The CDR3 reads CSASRGKLYNEQFF. The CDR3 DNA reads TGCAGTGCTAGTCGGGGTAAGCTCTACAATGAGCAGTTCTTC.

The chain has TRBV6-5 and TRBJ2-3, with D perhaps matching TRBD2 (6 bases). The germline V gene has CDR1 MNHEY and CDR2 SVGAGI. The CDR3 loop spans 13 amino acids. Trimming left V 7 bases short and J 9 bases short, with 17 bases between. The chain's CDR3 is CASTFDSSGTQYF. The CDR3, as DNA: TGTGCCAGCACCTTCGACTCCAGCGGGACGCAGTATTTT.

This clone was detected a few times. V is TRBV10-3 and J is TRBJ1-2; no reliable D call. Germline V CDR1 and CDR2: ENHRY, SYGVKD. The CDR3 runs to 15 residues. V lost 3 bases, J lost 6 bases, and 17 bases lay in between. The CDR3, as DNA: TGTGCCATCAGTGATGTGGGGAAGGAGATTGATGGCTACACCTTC. Protein: CAISDVGKEIDGYTF.

V and J are TRBV7-9 and TRBJ2-3; the match to TRBD2 covers 8 bases. Per germline, CDR1 SEHNR and CDR2 FQNEAQ (reference sequence). The CDR3 totals 15 residues. J gave up 3 bases and V 6 bases, and 8 bases lay outside the gene matches. The CDR3 spells CASRERERLTDTQYF. The CDR3 DNA reads as TGTGCCAGCAGAGAGCGGGAGCGTTTGACAGATACGCAGTATTTT.

The chain employs TRBV25-1 and TRBJ1-2; D ambiguous. Germline CDR1 and CDR2: MGHDK and SYGVNS. The CDR3 loop spans 11 amino acids. The V end lost 3 bases, the J end lost 5 bases, and 4 bases lay between the germline ends. CDR3 coding DNA: TGTGCCAGCAGTGATTTATATGGCTACACCTTC. Translating gives CASSDLYGYTF.

The chain joins TRBV6-6 to TRBJ1-1, with TRBD1 identical over 9 bases. In germline, CDR1 is MNHNY, CDR2 SVGAGI (reference sequence). The CDR3 sequence is 15 residues long. The J segment lost 5 bases and the V segment lost 6 bases, leaving 10 bases of the junction unmatched. The CDR3 loop reads CASRPATGGLTEAFF. The DNA for the CDR3 is TGTGCCAGCAGGCCAGCGACAGGGGGTCTTACTGAAGCTTTCTTT.

The chain employs TRBV5-1 and TRBJ2-2; D not resolved. This CDR3 is built from 14 residues. Trimming pared 4 bases from V and 4 bases from J, leaving 11 bases between. CDR1 SGHRS and CDR2 YFSETQ come from the germline V gene. The CDR3 nucleotides are TGCGCCAGCAGCCAAAGGGATCTCACCGGGGAGCTGTTTTTT. It codes for CASSQRDLTGELFF. Using reference TRBV5-1 and TRBJ2-2 for the parts outside the CDR3, the full variable domain is KAGVTQTPRYLIKTRGQQVTLSCSPISGHRSVSWYQQTPGQGLQFLFEYFSETQRNKGNFPGRFSGRQFSNSRSEMNVSTLELGDSALYLCASSQRDLTGELFFGEGSRLTVL.

This sequence joins TRBV3-1 (or the pseudogene TRBV3-2) and TRBJ2-1; D may be TRBD2 (5 bases). V was clipped by 0 bases and J by 7 bases, with 13 bases between them. Germline V lookup: CDR1 LGHDT, CDR2 YNNKEL (reference sequence). This CDR3 has 15 amino acids. The chain's CDR3 is CASSQDNGPGNEQFF. As DNA, the CDR3 is TGTGCCAGCAGCCAAGATAATGGCCCGGGGAATGAGCAGTTCTTC.

V usage is TRBV27 and J usage is TRBJ1-1; 8 bases match TRBD1. The CDR3 spans 14 residues. V trimming: 6 bases; J trimming: 4 bases; junction bases outside the gene matches: 7. CDR1 is MNHEY, CDR2 SMNVEV, per germline (reference sequence). The CDR3 is CASSPTGVGTEAFF. The CDR3, as DNA: TGTGCCAGCAGCCCGACAGGGGTTGGCACTGAAGCTTTCTTT.